This T cell receptor (beta chain) came from a study of cytomegalovirus exposure and HLA in healthy donors. Findings of the study overall: Among TCR sequences, most were rare, though some public TCRs appeared in many donors.

This clone is a singleton in its sample. Its target is not known. Primers included in the PCR were 60 Vbeta and 13 Jbeta primers. Repertoires were generated with immunoSEQ multiplex PCR, while TCRdb's copy carries only in-frame clones and drops some. The sample carries some 100,000 clones, 70% to 80% recorded once. Sequencing was performed on PBMCs. The sequence came from a female donor in good health and CMV-seronegative.

The chain's CDR3 is CASTDGGGYWETQYF. Written as DNA, the CDR3 is TGTGCCAGCACCGACGGAGGAGGTTATTGGGAGACCCAGTACTTC. The chain carries TRBV6-1 and TRBJ2-5; TRBD2 might be the D (5 bases). This CDR3 has 15 amino acids. Germline CDR1 reads MNHNS; CDR2 reads SASEGT. Trimming cost V 7 bases and J 5 bases, with 20 bases left between them.